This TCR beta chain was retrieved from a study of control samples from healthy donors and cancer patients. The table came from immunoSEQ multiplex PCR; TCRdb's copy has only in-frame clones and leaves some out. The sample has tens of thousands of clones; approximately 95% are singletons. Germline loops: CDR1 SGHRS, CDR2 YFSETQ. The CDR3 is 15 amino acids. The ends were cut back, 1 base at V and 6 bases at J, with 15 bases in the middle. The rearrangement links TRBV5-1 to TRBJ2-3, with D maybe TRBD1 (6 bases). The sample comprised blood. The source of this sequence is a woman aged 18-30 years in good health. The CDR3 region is CASSLHQGQGDTQYF. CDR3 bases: TGCGCCAGCAGCTTGCACCAGGGACAAGGGGATACGCAGTATTTT. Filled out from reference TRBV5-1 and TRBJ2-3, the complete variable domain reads KAGVTQTPRYLIKTRGQQVTLSCSPISGHRSVSWYQQTPGQGLQFLFEYFSETQRNKGNFPGRFSGRQFSNSRSEMNVSTLELGDSALYLCASSLHQGQGDTQYFGPGTRLTVL.